This T cell receptor (beta chain) originates from a study of blood T cells in healthy people across ages. General study points: Using unsorted PBMCs precluded a conclusive naive versus antigen-experienced comparison.

The CDR3 spans 15 residues. V lost 5 bases to trimming and J lost 9 bases, with 20 bases between them. Germline V gene data show CDR1 as SGHAT and CDR2 as FQNNGV. Comments on this clonotype: Its antigen is unidentified.

Together with a sample-barcoded 5' primer, a J-beta primer mix was included in a second PCR lasting roughly 6 to 12 cycles. TCRdb redid the calling of the 5' RACE reads with MiXCR, one entry per CDR3 protein. This sample has roughly 700,000 distinct CDR3 sequences, with 49% found just once. Staff drew 9 to 10 milliliters of peripheral blood from each donor. Isolated PBMCs totaled at least 6.5 million in each sample. No fewer than 5 micrograms of total RNA were isolated from every sample. The chain links TRBV11-2 to TRBJ2-1; D is uncertain. Material: blood. The receptor's source is an older woman in good health. Written as DNA, the CDR3 is TGTGCCAGCAGCCCAAGGGCCCTTAGCAATGGTGAGCAGTTCTTC. Its translation is CASSPRALSNGEQFF. Full variable domain (missing parts from reference TRBV11-2 and TRBJ2-1): EAGVAQSPRYKIIEKRQSVAFWCNPISGHATLYWYQQILGQGPKLLIQFQNNGVVDDSQLPKDRFSAERLKGVDSTLKIQPAKLEDSAVYLCASSPRALSNGEQFFGPGTRLTVL.